The source of this T cell receptor beta chain is a study of T cells in Graves' hyperthyroidism and ophthalmopathy. Study background: Prior to any treatment, at the point of initial diagnosis, peripheral blood was collected.

Study-level findings and limits: Among clonotypes expanded in thyroid above 0.001, most were also found in blood.

This clonotype has a handful of counts. What it binds is not known. Amplified TCR beta CDR3 regions derived from RNA transcripts. During a first-round RT-PCR of the TCR CDR3, the HTBI primer set was used. MiXCR was run by TCRdb on the multiplex PCR reads, yielding one entry per CDR3 protein. This sample carries 600,000 to 850,000 distinct CDR3 sequences, under 20% of them seen once, and the ten largest clones take 16%. Uncontrolled infection, other autoimmune disease, pregnancy or lactation led to exclusion. The PBMCs were taken from approximately 11 ml of fresh peripheral blood. Unmatched junction bases numbered 7, after V lost 4 bases and J lost 3 bases. CDR3 length: 18 residues. The germline V gene has CDR1 KGHDR and CDR2 SFDVKD.

The chain links TRBV24-1 to TRBJ2-3, with TRBD2 identical over 15 bases. Source material: blood. This sequence originates from a woman between 45 and 65 years old with Graves' hyperthyroidism that later progressed to Graves' ophthalmopathy. The CDR3: CATSEWTSGGVGTDTQYF. The CDR3 bases are TGTGCCACCAGTGAATGGACTAGCGGGGGGGTGGGGACAGATACGCAGTATTTT.